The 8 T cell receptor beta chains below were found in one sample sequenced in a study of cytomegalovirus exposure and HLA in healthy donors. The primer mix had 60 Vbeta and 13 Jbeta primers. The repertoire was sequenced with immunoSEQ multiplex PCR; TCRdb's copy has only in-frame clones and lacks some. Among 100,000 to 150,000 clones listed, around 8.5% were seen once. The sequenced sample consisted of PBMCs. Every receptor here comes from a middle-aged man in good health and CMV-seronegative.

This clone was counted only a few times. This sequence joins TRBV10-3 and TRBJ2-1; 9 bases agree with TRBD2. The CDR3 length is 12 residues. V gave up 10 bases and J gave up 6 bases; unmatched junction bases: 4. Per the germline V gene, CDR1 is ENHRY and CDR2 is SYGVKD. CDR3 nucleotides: TGTGCCAGCCAGCGGGGGGCCAATGAGCAGTTCTTC. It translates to CASQRGANEQFF.

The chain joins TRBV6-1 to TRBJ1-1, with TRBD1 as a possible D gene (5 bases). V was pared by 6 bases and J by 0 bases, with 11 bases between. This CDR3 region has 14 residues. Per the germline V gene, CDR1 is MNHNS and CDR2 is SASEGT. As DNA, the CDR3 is TGTGCCAGCAGCTTTCAGGGATTGAACACTGAAGCTTTCTTT. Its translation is CASSFQGLNTEAFF.

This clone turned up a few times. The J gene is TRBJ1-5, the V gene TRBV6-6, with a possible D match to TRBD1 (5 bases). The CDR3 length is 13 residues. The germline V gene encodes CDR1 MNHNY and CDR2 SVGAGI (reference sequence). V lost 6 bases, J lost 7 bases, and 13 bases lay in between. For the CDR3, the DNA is TGTGCCAGCAGCGGGGGGACGGGCCAGCCCCAGCATTTT. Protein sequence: CASSGGTGQPQHF.

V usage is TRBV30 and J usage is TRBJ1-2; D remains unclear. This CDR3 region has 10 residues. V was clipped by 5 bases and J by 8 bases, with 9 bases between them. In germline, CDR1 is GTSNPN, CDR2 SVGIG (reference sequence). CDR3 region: CAWGGYGYTF. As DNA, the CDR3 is TGTGCCTGGGGAGGTTACGGCTACACCTTC.

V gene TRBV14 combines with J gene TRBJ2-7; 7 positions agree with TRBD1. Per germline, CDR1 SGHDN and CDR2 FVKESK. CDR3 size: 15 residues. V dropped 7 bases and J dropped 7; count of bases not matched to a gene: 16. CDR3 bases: TGTGCCAGCAACCACCGACAGGGTTTCGCGCGTGAGCAGTACTTC. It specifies CASNHRQGFAREQYF.

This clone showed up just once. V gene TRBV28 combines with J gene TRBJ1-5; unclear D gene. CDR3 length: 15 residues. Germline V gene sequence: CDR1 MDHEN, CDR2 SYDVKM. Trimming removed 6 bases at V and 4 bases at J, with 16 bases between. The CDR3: CASRPPEGGNQPQHF. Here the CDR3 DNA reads TGTGCCAGCAGACCCCCAGAGGGAGGTAATCAGCCCCAGCATTTT.

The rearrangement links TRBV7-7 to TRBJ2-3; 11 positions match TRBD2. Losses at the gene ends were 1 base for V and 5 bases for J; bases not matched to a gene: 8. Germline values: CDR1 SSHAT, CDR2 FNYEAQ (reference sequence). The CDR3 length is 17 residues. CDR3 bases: TGTGCCAGCAGCTTAGGGGTAGCGGGGGGGCGCGGAGATACGCAGTATTTT. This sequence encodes CASSLGVAGGRGDTQYF.

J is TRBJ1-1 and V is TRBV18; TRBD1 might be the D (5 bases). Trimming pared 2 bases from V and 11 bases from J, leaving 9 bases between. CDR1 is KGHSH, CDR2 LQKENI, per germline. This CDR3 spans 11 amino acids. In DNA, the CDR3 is TGTGCCAGCTCACCAATCGGGGGGGCTTTCTTT. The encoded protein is CASSPIGGAFF. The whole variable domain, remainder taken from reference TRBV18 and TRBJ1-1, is NAGVMQNPRHLVRRRGQEARLRCSPMKGHSHVYWYRQLPEEGLKFMVYLQKENIIDESGMPKERFSAEFPKEGPSILRIQQVVRGDSAAYFCASSPIGGAFFGQGTRLTVV.